This T cell receptor (beta chain) originates from a study of post-analysis software for immune sequencing data. Germline V lookup: CDR1 MNHNY, CDR2 SVGAGI (reference sequence). Trimming removed 2 bases at V and 8 bases at J, with 9 bases between. The CDR3 is made up of 13 amino acids. A few counts support this clonotype. The antigen is undetermined. Study observations and caveats: There was significantly lower normalized Chao1 diversity in multiple sclerosis patients than in controls. Relative to controls, patients had about five TRBV segments at higher frequency, with TRBV5-6, TRBV5-1 and TRBV20-1 among these.

Prepared libraries of TCR beta cDNA carried unique molecular identifiers. Starting from approximately 0.95 to 9.8 million T cells, the study yielded roughly 0.5 million cDNA molecules. TCRdb re-called the PCR reads through MiXCR, storing one row per CDR3 protein. The sample shows roughly 800,000 distinct CDR3 sequences, 25% to 30% of them seen only once. The clonotype originates from a girl between 5 and 17 years old with multiple sclerosis. The chain carries TRBV6-6 and TRBJ1-4; D is undetermined. Sequenced: blood. CDR3 DNA: TGTGCCAGCAGTTACGCGGAGTGGGAAAAACTGTTTTTT. Translation gives CASSYAEWEKLFF.